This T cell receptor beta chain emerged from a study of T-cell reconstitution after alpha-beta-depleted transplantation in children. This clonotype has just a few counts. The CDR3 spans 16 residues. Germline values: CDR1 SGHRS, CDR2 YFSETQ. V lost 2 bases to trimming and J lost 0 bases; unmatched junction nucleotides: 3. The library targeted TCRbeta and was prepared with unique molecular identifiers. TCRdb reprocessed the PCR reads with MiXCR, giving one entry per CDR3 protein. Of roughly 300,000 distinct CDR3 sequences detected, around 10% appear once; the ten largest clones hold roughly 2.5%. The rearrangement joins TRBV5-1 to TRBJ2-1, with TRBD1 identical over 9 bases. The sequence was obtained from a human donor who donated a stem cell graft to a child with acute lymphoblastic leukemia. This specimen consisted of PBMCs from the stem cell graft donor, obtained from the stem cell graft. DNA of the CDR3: TGCGCCAGCAGCTTACAGGGGGCTGGCTCCTACAATGAGCAGTTCTTC. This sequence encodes CASSLQGAGSYNEQFF.